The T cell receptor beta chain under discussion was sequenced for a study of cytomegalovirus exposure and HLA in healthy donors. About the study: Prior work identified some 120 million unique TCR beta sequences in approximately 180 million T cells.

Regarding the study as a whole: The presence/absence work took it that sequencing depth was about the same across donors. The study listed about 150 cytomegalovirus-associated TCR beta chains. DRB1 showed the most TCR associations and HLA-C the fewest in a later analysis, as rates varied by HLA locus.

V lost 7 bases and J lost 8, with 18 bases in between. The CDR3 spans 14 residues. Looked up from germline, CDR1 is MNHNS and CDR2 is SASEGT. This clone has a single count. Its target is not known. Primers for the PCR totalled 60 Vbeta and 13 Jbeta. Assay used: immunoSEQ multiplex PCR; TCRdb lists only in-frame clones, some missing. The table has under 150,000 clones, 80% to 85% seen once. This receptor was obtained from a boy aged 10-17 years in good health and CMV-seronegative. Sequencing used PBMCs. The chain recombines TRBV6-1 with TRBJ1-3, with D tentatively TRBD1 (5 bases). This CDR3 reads CASNKDGGSHTIYF. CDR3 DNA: TGTGCCAGCAACAAGGACGGGGGGAGTCACACCATATATTTT.